This T cell receptor (beta chain) was documented in a study of T-cell memory formation after mild COVID-19. V was shortened by 5 bases and J by 10 bases, with 11 bases between the two germline ends. CDR3 length: 11 amino acids. Germline CDR1 reads LNHDA; CDR2 reads SQIVND (reference sequence). This clonotype occurred a few times. As yet, its antigen is unknown. Study findings and constraints: CD4+ contracting clones were mainly CM and EM; CD8+ ones, EMRA.

TCRdb redid the calling of the 5' RACE reads with MiXCR, one entry per CDR3 protein. The table records about 250,000 distinct CDR3 sequences, 15% of them present only once. The sequenced sample consisted of PBMCs or a T cell subset sorted from them (not recorded which). V is TRBV19 and J is TRBJ1-2; D is unresolved. The clonotype originates from an adult woman who had mild COVID-19 (a few samples of this study predate the infection). Cell type and time point are not known. The CDR3 sequence is CASSVYGLYTF. The CDR3 coding sequence is TGTGCCAGTAGTGTCTACGGCCTCTACACCTTC.